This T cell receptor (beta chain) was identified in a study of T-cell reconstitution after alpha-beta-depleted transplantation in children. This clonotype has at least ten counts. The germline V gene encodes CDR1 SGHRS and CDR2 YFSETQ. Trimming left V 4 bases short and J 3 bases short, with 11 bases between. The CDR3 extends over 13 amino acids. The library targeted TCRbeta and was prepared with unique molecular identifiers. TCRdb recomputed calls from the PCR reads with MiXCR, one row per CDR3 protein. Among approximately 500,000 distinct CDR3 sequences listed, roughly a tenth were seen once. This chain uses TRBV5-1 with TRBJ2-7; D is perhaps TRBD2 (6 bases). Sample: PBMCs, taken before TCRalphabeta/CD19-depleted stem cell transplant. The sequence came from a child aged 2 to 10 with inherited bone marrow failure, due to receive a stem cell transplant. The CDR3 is CASSLRRDYEQYF. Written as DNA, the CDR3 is TGCGCCAGCAGCCTGCGGAGGGACTACGAGCAGTACTTC.